The rows below give T cell receptor beta chains drawn from one sample of a study of blood T cell repertoires in COVID-19. Using immunoSEQ multiplex PCR, the repertoire was profiled, and TCRdb retains in-frame clones only, with some absent. The table lists about 230,000 clones, about 85% of them singletons. Sequenced: peripheral blood. These receptors were obtained from a man in his forties with acute or convalescent COVID-19. Each CDR3 is given with its conserved first and last residue. D genes are given only for firm matches. The listing skips clone size in some rows; elsewhere it reads once, few, many or a size class.

d_call	v_call	j_call	clone_size	cdr3_length	cdr3_aa	cdr3_nt
-	TRBV7-2	TRBJ2-7	-	13	CASSRTAVYEQYF	TGTGCCAGCAGTCGTACAGCCGTCTACGAGCAGTACTTC
-	TRBV19	TRBJ2-3	-	17	CASSMMAKGPGADTQYF	TGTGCCAGTAGTATGATGGCCAAGGGGCCAGGAGCAGATACGCAGTATTTT
-	TRBV6-2/TRBV6-3	TRBJ1-2	-	15	CASSPQGIENYGYTF	TGTGCCAGCAGCCCCCAGGGGATTGAGAACTATGGCTACACCTTC
-	TRBV5-1	TRBJ2-7	-	15	CASSLGTNPRGEQYF	TGCGCCAGCAGCTTGGGCACAAACCCTCGGGGCGAGCAGTACTTC
-	TRBV15	TRBJ1-1	-	16	CATSRDHRVMNTEAFF	TGTGCCACCAGCAGAGACCACAGGGTAATGAACACTGAAGCTTTCTTT
TRBD1	TRBV28	TRBJ1-1	few	15	CASRPLRGRLTEAFF	TGTGCCAGCAGACCGCTCAGGGGGCGTTTGACTGAAGCTTTCTTT
-	TRBV18	TRBJ1-3	-	15	CASSPPASSGNTIYF	TGTGCCAGCTCACCACCTGCCAGCTCTGGAAACACCATATATTTT
-	TRBV10-3	TRBJ1-1	once	14	CAISVFGADTEAFF	TGTGCCATCAGTGTGTTTGGGGCGGACACTGAAGCTTTCTTT
TRBD1	TRBV28	TRBJ1-2	-	16	CASTLGDPRTGSGYTF	TGTGCCAGCACCCTAGGAGACCCCCGGACAGGGTCTGGCTACACCTTC
-	TRBV6-6	TRBJ1-6	-	16	CASSVGGWQGNSPLHF	TGTGCCAGCAGCGTAGGGGGTTGGCAGGGAAATTCACCCCTCCACTTT
-	TRBV3-1/TRBV3-2	TRBJ1-1	few	13	CASSQGSYSEAFF	TGTGCCAGCAGCCAAGGTTCGTACTCTGAAGCTTTCTTT
-	TRBV18	TRBJ1-1	-	13	CASSRQGNTEAFF	TGTGCCAGCTCAAGGCAGGGGAACACTGAAGCTTTCTTT
-	TRBV4-3	TRBJ1-4	-	16	CASSQEVAVDYEKLFF	TGCGCCAGCAGCCAAGAAGTGGCGGTGGACTATGAAAAACTGTTTTTT
TRBD1	TRBV6-5	TRBJ1-2	few	14	CASSPGGGEKGYTF	TGTGCCAGCAGCCCCGGAGGGGGCGAGAAGGGCTACACCTTC
-	TRBV23-1	TRBJ1-4	-	17	CASTSTLWAHHNEKLFF	TGCGCCAGCACTTCCACCCTGTGGGCACATCATAATGAAAAACTGTTTTTT
-	TRBV28	TRBJ2-7	-	14	CASSTQLGAYEQYF	TGTGCCAGCAGTACACAACTGGGAGCATACGAGCAGTACTTC
TRBD2	TRBV7-9	TRBJ2-1	-	15	CASGILAGGLNEQFF	TGTGCCAGCGGGATTCTAGCGGGGGGGCTGAATGAGCAGTTCTTC
TRBD2	TRBV15	TRBJ2-1	-	16	CATSREGGSSYNEQFF	TGTGCCACCAGCAGAGAAGGCGGGAGCTCCTACAATGAGCAGTTCTTC
-	TRBV19	TRBJ1-1	-	15	CASSIVSVRNTEAFF	TGTGCCAGTAGTATAGTATCGGTGCGGAACACTGAAGCTTTCTTT
-	TRBV6-2/TRBV6-3	TRBJ2-1	-	12	CASSYVYNEQFF	TGTGCCAGCAGTTATGTATACAATGAGCAGTTCTTC
TRBD1	TRBV29-1	TRBJ2-7	few	16	CSVANPAGGVGYEQYF	TGCAGCGTTGCCAATCCCGCAGGGGGCGTCGGGTACGAGCAGTACTTC
TRBD1	TRBV30	TRBJ2-1	-	11	CAWSRGQGMFF	TGTGCCTGGAGTCGAGGACAGGGCATGTTCTTC
-	TRBV5-4	TRBJ2-2	many	16	CASSLFGEGLTGELFF	TGTGCCAGCAGCTTGTTCGGGGAAGGGCTCACCGGGGAGCTGTTTTTT
-	TRBV10-3	TRBJ1-4	-	14	CATARSITNEKLFF	TGTGCCACCGCAAGGAGCATTACTAATGAAAAACTGTTTTTT
TRBD1	TRBV7-3	TRBJ1-1	-	14	CASSLGQSNTEAFF	TGTGCCAGCAGCTTGGGACAGTCGAACACTGAAGCTTTCTTT
-	TRBV27	TRBJ1-6	-	17	CASSKEVTGSPNSPLHF	TGTGCCAGCAGTAAAGAAGTGACCGGGAGCCCAAATTCACCCCTCCACTTT
-	TRBV6-5	TRBJ1-2	-	13	CASSPQTNYGYTF	TGTGCCAGCAGCCCACAGACTAACTATGGCTACACCTTC
-	TRBV15	TRBJ2-7	-	16	CATSRGEGQGLYEQYF	TGTGCCACCAGCAGAGGGGAAGGGCAGGGGTTGTACGAGCAGTACTTC
TRBD1	TRBV18	TRBJ1-2	-	14	CASSPPGQGYGYTF	TGTGCCAGCTCACCACCGGGACAGGGCTATGGCTACACCTTC
TRBD1	TRBV7-8	TRBJ1-1	-	12	CASSPRQGVAFF	TGTGCCAGCAGCCCTAGACAGGGGGTCGCTTTCTTT
-	TRBV19	TRBJ2-3	once	14	CASSILPRTDTQYF	TGTGCCAGTAGTATCCTACCCCGCACAGATACGCAGTATTTT
TRBD1	TRBV2	TRBJ1-1	few	13	CASSNRGLTEAFF	TGTGCCAGCAGTAACAGGGGCCTAACTGAAGCTTTCTTT
TRBD1	TRBV30	TRBJ1-4	-	16	CAWSRDRGGIEEKLFF	TGTGCCTGGAGTAGGGACAGGGGAGGTATTGAGGAAAAACTGTTTTTT
-	TRBV7-2	TRBJ1-1	-	13	CASGPTVNTEAFF	TGTGCCAGCGGACCGACAGTGAACACTGAAGCTTTCTTT
-	TRBV7-9	TRBJ1-2	-	14	CASGVLLIAGGYTF	TGTGCCAGCGGCGTTCTCTTGATCGCGGGAGGCTACACCTTC
-	TRBV20-1	TRBJ2-1	once	10	CSARGLEQFF	TGCAGTGCTAGAGGACTTGAGCAGTTCTTC
TRBD1	TRBV3-1/TRBV3-2	TRBJ1-4	-	14	CASSQGDSNEKLFF	TGTGCCAGCAGCCAGGGGGACAGTAATGAAAAACTGTTTTTT
-	TRBV5-1	TRBJ1-3	-	15	CASSLGGFTGNTIYF	TGCGCCAGCAGCTTGGGAGGGTTCACTGGAAACACCATATATTTT
-	TRBV3-1/TRBV3-2	TRBJ2-5	-	16	CASSQGERPGQETQYF	TGTGCCAGCAGCCAAGGGGAGCGACCCGGTCAAGAGACCCAGTACTTC
-	TRBV7-9	TRBJ1-1	-	14	CASSLGGGDTEAFF	TGTGCCAGCAGCTTGGGCGGGGGAGACACTGAAGCTTTCTTT